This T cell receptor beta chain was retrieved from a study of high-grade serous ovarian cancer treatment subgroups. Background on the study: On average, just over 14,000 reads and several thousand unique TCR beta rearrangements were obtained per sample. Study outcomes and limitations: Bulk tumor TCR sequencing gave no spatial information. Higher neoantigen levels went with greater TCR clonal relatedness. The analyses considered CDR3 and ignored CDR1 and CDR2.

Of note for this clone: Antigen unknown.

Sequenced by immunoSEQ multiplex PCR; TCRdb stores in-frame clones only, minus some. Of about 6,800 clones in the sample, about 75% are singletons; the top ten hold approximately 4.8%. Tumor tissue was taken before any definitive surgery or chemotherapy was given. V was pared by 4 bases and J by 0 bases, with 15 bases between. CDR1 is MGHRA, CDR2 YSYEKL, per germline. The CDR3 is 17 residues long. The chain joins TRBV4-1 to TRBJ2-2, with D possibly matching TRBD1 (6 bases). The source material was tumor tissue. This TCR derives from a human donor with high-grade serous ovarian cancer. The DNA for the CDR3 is TGCGCCAGCAGCCTGCGGACAGACCCCGCGAACACCGGGGAGCTGTTTTTT. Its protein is CASSLRTDPANTGELFF.